The clone carrying this TCR beta chain was observed at least ten times. Germline loops: CDR1 MNHNS, CDR2 SASEGT. The length of the CDR3 is 14 residues. The ends were cut back, 7 bases at V and 4 bases at J, with 13 bases in the middle. Via MiXCR, TCRdb re-called the 5' RACE reads, giving one row per CDR3 protein. Here the sample spans around 650,000 distinct CDR3 sequences, 7.1% being singletons. The data are from a study of identical twins. These data were also reused for a study on yellow fever vaccine responses in identical twins.

The chain recombines TRBV6-1 with TRBJ1-4; D perhaps matches TRBD1 (5 bases). The TCR comes from a young woman in good health. The sequenced material came from PBMCs. The CDR3 sequence is CASKMGRINEKLFF. CDR3 sequence (DNA): TGTGCCAGCAAAATGGGACGTATTAATGAAAAACTGTTTTTT.